These T cell receptor beta chains were read from a single sample in a study of blood T cell repertoires in COVID-19. Repertoires were generated with immunoSEQ multiplex PCR, while TCRdb's copy carries only in-frame clones and drops some. The sample yields 300,000 to 450,000 clones, 80% to 90% seen once. The sample was peripheral blood. The receptors come from a woman aged 60-75 years with COVID-19, enrolled during active disease. The CDR3 runs from the conserved cysteine through the conserved F or W. Fields, in order: J gene, clone size, V gene, D gene, CDR3 protein, CDR3 DNA. D genes are given only for firm matches. A row's size may be missing; if present it is once, few, many or a size class.

TRBJ1-4 once TRBV18 TRBD1 CASSPDREDEKLFF TGTGCCAGCTCACCAGACAGGGAAGACGAAAAACTGTTTTTT
TRBJ1-2 once TRBV2 TRBD1 CASSVGQANYGYTF TGTGCCAGCAGTGTGGGACAGGCTAACTATGGCTACACCTTC
TRBJ2-7 once TRBV29-1 NA CSALGLRSSYEQYF TGCAGCGCCCTAGGCTTGCGGAGCTCCTACGAGCAGTACTTC
TRBJ1-1 NA TRBV11-3 NA CASSMGGKNTEAFF TGTGCCAGCAGTATGGGGGGGAAGAACACTGAAGCTTTCTTT
TRBJ1-6 NA TRBV6-1 NA CASSEAPEGWAPLHF TGTGCCAGCAGTGAAGCGCCCGAGGGTTGGGCACCCCTCCACTTT
TRBJ1-4 once TRBV11-2 TRBD1 CASSLAGGRSNEKLFF TGTGCCAGCAGCTTGGCAGGGGGCAGGTCTAATGAAAAACTGTTTTTT
TRBJ2-1 NA TRBV10-3 TRBD2 CAISESSGGARNEQFF TGTGCCATCAGTGAAAGTAGCGGGGGGGCCCGCAATGAGCAGTTCTTC
TRBJ2-2 NA TRBV7-8 NA CASSLVGLKELFF TGTGCCAGCAGCTTAGTGGGCCTCAAGGAGCTGTTTTTT
TRBJ1-2 NA TRBV24-1 TRBD1 CATSDPRQGEGGYTF TGTGCCACCAGTGACCCAAGACAGGGGGAAGGTGGCTACACCTTC
TRBJ1-2 NA TRBV3-1/TRBV3-2 TRBD1 CASSRTGGGYTF TGTGCCAGCAGCCGGACAGGCGGTGGCTACACCTTC
TRBJ1-2 NA TRBV19 TRBD1 CASSIPGQGSYGYTF TGTGCCAGTAGTATCCCGGGACAGGGATCCTATGGCTACACCTTC
TRBJ1-5 NA TRBV19 NA CASSPDRYSNQPQHF TGTGCCAGTAGTCCGGACAGATATAGCAATCAGCCCCAGCATTTT
TRBJ1-1 few TRBV6-5 NA CASIDSTHTEAFF TGTGCCAGCATAGACAGTACACACACTGAAGCTTTCTTT
TRBJ2-1 NA TRBV19 TRBD2 CASRQGPSGGVFHEQFF TGTGCCAGTAGGCAAGGGCCTAGCGGGGGGGTTTTCCATGAGCAGTTCTTC
TRBJ1-1 once TRBV6-5 NA CASSRGTLNTEAFF TGTGCCAGCAGTCGAGGGACACTGAACACTGAAGCTTTCTTT
TRBJ2-7 NA TRBV20-1 NA CSAGRQYF TGCAGTGCCGGTCGGCAGTACTTC
TRBJ2-4 few TRBV24-1 TRBD1 CATSEGPGTGEENIQYF TGTGCCACCAGTGAGGGGCCCGGGACAGGGGAAGAAAACATTCAGTACTTC
TRBJ1-5 NA TRBV4-1 NA CASSQEQYSNQPQHF TGCGCCAGCAGCCAGGAACAGTATAGCAATCAGCCCCAGCATTTT
TRBJ1-5 NA TRBV19 NA CASSSRQEDQPQHF TGTGCCAGTAGTTCAAGACAGGAGGATCAGCCCCAGCATTTT
TRBJ2-2 NA TRBV9 TRBD1 CASSASAGGTGELFF TGTGCCAGCAGTGCCTCGGCAGGGGGCACCGGGGAGCTGTTTTTT
TRBJ2-5 NA TRBV3-1/TRBV3-2 TRBD1 CASSRGGVVETQYF TGTGCCAGCAGCCGAGGGGGCGTCGTAGAAACCCAGTACTTC
TRBJ1-6 NA TRBV27 NA CASTPRRDNSPLHF TGTGCCAGCACGCCCCGACGGGATAATTCACCCCTCCACTTT
TRBJ2-5 NA TRBV10-3 TRBD2 CATRPGTGGETQYF TGTGCCACCCGCCCCGGGACGGGAGGAGAGACCCAGTACTTC
TRBJ1-1 NA TRBV28 NA CASSLVLLGSTEAFF TGTGCCAGCAGTTTAGTGCTCCTGGGCAGCACTGAAGCTTTCTTT
TRBJ2-7 NA TRBV15 NA CATSIIDEQYF TGTGCCACCAGCATAATCGACGAGCAGTACTTC
TRBJ2-5 NA TRBV9 NA CASSVGRIATGETQYF TGTGCCAGCAGCGTAGGCCGTATAGCTACAGGCGAGACCCAGTACTTC
TRBJ1-5 once TRBV10-3 NA CASRGWEGNQPQHF TGTGCCTCCCGGGGTTGGGAAGGCAATCAGCCCCAGCATTTT
TRBJ1-4 NA TRBV28 NA CASSIGLGEKLFF TGTGCCAGCAGTATAGGACTGGGTGAAAAACTGTTTTTT
TRBJ2-3 NA TRBV7-6 TRBD1 CASSYDTSTGGADTQYF TGTGCCAGCAGCTACGACACATCGACAGGGGGGGCAGATACGCAGTATTTT
TRBJ1-6 NA TRBV5-4 TRBD1 CASSPGQVTPLHF TGTGCCAGCAGCCCCGGACAGGTAACACCCCTCCACTTT
TRBJ1-4 few TRBV19 NA CASSDGQINGKLFF TGTGCCAGTAGCGACGGACAGATTAATGGAAAACTGTTTTTT
TRBJ2-3 NA TRBV7-9 NA CASSLLASAQYF TGTGCCAGCAGCTTATTAGCCTCCGCGCAGTATTTT
TRBJ2-4 NA TRBV6-5 NA CASQEGSLAKNIQYF TGTGCCAGCCAGGAAGGCTCGCTAGCCAAAAACATTCAGTACTTC
TRBJ2-5 NA TRBV18 NA CASSPTGFQETQYF TGTGCCAGCTCACCTACAGGGTTTCAAGAGACCCAGTACTTC
TRBJ1-3 NA TRBV19 NA CASMVQGSSGNTIYF TGTGCCAGTATGGTCCAGGGGTCCTCTGGAAACACCATATATTTT
TRBJ1-3 once TRBV5-1 TRBD1 CASSLGTGDRNTIYF TGCGCCAGCAGCTTGGGGACAGGGGATAGAAACACCATATATTTT
TRBJ2-7 once TRBV18 NA CASSPLETYEQYF TGTGCCAGCTCACCGTTGGAGACCTACGAGCAGTACTTC
TRBJ2-7 NA TRBV5-1 NA CASSYGRVDYEQYF TGCGCCAGCAGCTATGGGCGGGTCGACTACGAGCAGTACTTC
TRBJ2-7 NA TRBV7-8 TRBD1 CASSLGDRGTYEQYF TGTGCCAGCAGCTTAGGAGACAGGGGAACCTACGAGCAGTACTTC
TRBJ1-6 NA TRBV7-2 TRBD1 CASSPRQGLNSPLHF TGTGCCAGCAGCCCACGACAGGGACTTAATTCACCCCTCCACTTT
TRBJ1-5 NA TRBV5-8 TRBD1 CASRRTGSNQPQHF TGTGCCAGCAGACGGACAGGGAGCAATCAGCCCCAGCATTTT
TRBJ1-3 NA TRBV2 NA CASSDSVSGNTIYF TGTGCCAGCAGTGATTCAGTCTCTGGAAACACCATATATTTT
TRBJ1-5 few TRBV7-2 NA CASSLEEGPNQPQHF TGTGCCAGCAGCTTAGAAGAGGGTCCCAATCAGCCCCAGCATTTT
TRBJ2-7 once TRBV2 TRBD1 CASSEDRGRSYEQYF TGTGCCAGCAGTGAGGACAGGGGCCGATCCTACGAGCAGTACTTC
TRBJ2-3 NA TRBV19 TRBD2 CASLRGSGGANTQYF TGTGCCAGTCTCCGTGGTAGCGGGGGGGCAAATACGCAGTATTTT
TRBJ1-1 NA TRBV30 NA CAWRLGDTEAFF TGTGCCTGGAGGCTCGGAGACACTGAAGCTTTCTTT
TRBJ1-4 NA TRBV3-1/TRBV3-2 NA CASSPSLTGFNEKLFF TGTGCCAGCAGCCCCTCATTGACAGGATTTAATGAAAAACTGTTTTTT
TRBJ2-3 NA TRBV7-2 NA CASSQDGGYTDTQYF TGTGCCAGCAGCCAGGATGGGGGGTACACAGATACGCAGTATTTT
TRBJ2-7 once TRBV15 TRBD1 CATSRLTTGQPYEQYF TGTGCCACCAGCAGATTGACCACGGGACAGCCCTACGAGCAGTACTTC
TRBJ1-5 NA TRBV21-1 NA CASSPIPGHSNQPQHF TGTGCCAGCAGCCCAATCCCGGGACATAGCAATCAGCCCCAGCATTTT
TRBJ1-4 NA TRBV15 NA CATSTVSGEKLFF TGTGCCACCAGTACCGTGAGCGGTGAAAAACTGTTTTTT